This T cell receptor (beta chain) originates from a study of human T cells and chemical hapten exposure. Across the study: Per-sample variation in TCR yield stemmed mainly from small pooled library volume differences.

Someone pulled total RNA out of unfractionated whole blood. The sample holds many counts of this clonotype. What it recognizes is unknown. Whole-study findings and limits: Sensitization with DPC brought no change to TCRs above 1 in 1000 in frequency.

The study's library attached unique molecular identifiers to single cDNA molecules. Original processing methods: Sample-level TCR yields exhibited a median of approximately 89,000, with a range of roughly 20,000 to 750,000. TCRdb ran MiXCR on the 5' RACE reads and lists one entry per CDR3 protein. The V and J calls shown here were made by TCRdb, not taken from the authors' results. The data show 130,000 or so distinct CDR3 sequences, 4.1% seen once. The clonotype was recovered from a female donor in good health.

CDR3: CAIRDRGLPQHF. Written as DNA, the CDR3 is TGTGCCATCAGGGACAGAGGACTGCCCCAGCATTTT. J is TRBJ1-5 and V is TRBV10-3, with TRBD1 as a possible D gene (6 bases). In germline, CDR1 is ENHRY, CDR2 SYGVKD. The CDR3 has 12 residues. The germline V and J ends were trimmed by 6 bases and 9 bases, with 12 bases remaining between them.